This T cell receptor beta chain was sequenced for a study of T cells in Graves' hyperthyroidism and ophthalmopathy. Findings and caveats of the study: Blood also contained most expanded thyroid clonotypes above 0.001.

This clonotype was seen repeatedly, ten times or more. The antigen is not known. Trimming cost V 3 bases and J 2 bases; bases outside gene matches: 7. The CDR3 has 16 residues. The V gene's germline CDR1 is SGHNT and CDR2 YENEEA. Exclusions: uncontrolled infection, other autoimmune disease, pregnancy, lactation. RNA transcripts yielded amplified TCR beta CDR3 regions. A first-round RT-PCR of the TCR CDR3 used the HTBI primer set. TCRdb re-derived calls from the multiplex PCR reads in MiXCR, one entry per CDR3 protein. The sample lists approximately 400,000 distinct CDR3 sequences, approximately 18% occurring once.

This TCR came from a man younger than 35 with Graves' ophthalmopathy. The sample consisted of blood. The chain recombines TRBV11-3 with TRBJ2-7; TRBD1 matches at 10 bases. The CDR3 spells CASSFSGTGVPYEQYF. CDR3 coding DNA: TGTGCCAGCAGCTTCTCTGGGACAGGGGTTCCCTACGAGCAGTACTTC.